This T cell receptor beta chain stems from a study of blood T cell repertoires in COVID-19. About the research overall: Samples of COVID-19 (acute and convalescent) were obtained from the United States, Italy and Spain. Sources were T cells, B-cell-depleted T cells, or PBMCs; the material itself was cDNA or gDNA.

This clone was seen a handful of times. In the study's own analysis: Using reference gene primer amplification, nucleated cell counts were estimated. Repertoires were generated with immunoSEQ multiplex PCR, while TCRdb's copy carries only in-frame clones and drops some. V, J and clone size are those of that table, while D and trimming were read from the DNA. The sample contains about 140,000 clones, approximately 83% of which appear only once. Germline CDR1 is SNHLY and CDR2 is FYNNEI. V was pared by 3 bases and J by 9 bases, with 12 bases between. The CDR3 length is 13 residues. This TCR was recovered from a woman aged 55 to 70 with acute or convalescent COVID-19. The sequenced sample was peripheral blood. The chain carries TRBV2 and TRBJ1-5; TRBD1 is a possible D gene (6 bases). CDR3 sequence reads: CASSETGWGPQHF. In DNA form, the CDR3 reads TGTGCCAGCAGTGAGACAGGCTGGGGGCCCCAGCATTTT. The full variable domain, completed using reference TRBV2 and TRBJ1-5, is EPEVTQTPSHQVTQMGQEVILRCVPISNHLYFYWYRQILGQKVEFLVSFYNNEISEKSEIFDDQFSVERPDGSNFTLKIRSTKLEDSAMYFCASSETGWGPQHFGDGTRLSIL.